This entry lists 5 T cell receptor beta chains sequenced from one sample in a study of T cells in women clearing cervical HPV infection. TCRdb's copy holds only in-frame clones and misses some; the assay was immunoSEQ multiplex PCR. In all, the sample yields 40,000 or so clones. The source material was blood buffy coat. The receptors were sampled from a woman between 18 and 75 years old with a cervical HPV16 infection that either progressed to CIN3+ or cleared (not recorded which).

Remarks on this clone: The CDR3 is cut off 3 residues early in the read; its end comes from the germline J gene. V and J are TRBV19 and TRBJ1-5; D gene unclear. The V end was cut by 7 bases, the J end by 6 bases, with 19 bases between. Germline-derived CDR1 and CDR2 are LNHDA and SQIVND (reference sequence). The CDR3 extends over 15 amino acids. CDR3 DNA, as far as it was read: TGTGCCAGTACCCCCGTCGACAATTCAATTCAGCCC. Amino acids: CASTPVDNSIQP. The whole CDR3 is CASTPVDNSIQPQHF.

Notes on this clone: The CDR3 extends 3 residues past the end of the read, so its final part is completed from the germline J gene. The V gene is TRBV4-1, the J gene TRBJ2-5, with TRBD1 identical over 7 bases. V lost 3 bases to trimming and J lost 2 bases; unmatched junction nucleotides: 9. Germline V CDR1 and CDR2: MGHRA, YSYEKL. There are 16 residues in the CDR3. The CDR3 reads CASSQGAGGSQETQYF. The covered CDR3 bases are TGCGCCAGCAGCCAGGGCGCAGGGGGTTCACAAGAGACC.

Note on this clone: The read terminates 3 residues ahead of where the CDR3 ends, so the germline J gene completes it. This chain uses TRBV11-1 with TRBJ1-6; 7 positions match TRBD1. The CDR3 is 14 amino acids. J lost 9 bases, V lost 5 bases, and 7 bases had no gene match. The germline V gene encodes CDR1 SGHAT and CDR2 FQDESV (reference sequence). CDR3 DNA (partial): TGTGCCAGCAGCCGAACTAGACAGGGTTCACCC. The encoded protein is CASSRTRQGSP. The whole CDR3 sequence is CASSRTRQGSPLHF.

As regards this clone: The read ends 3 residues early relative to the CDR3; the germline J gene fills the gap. The chain has TRBV5-4 and TRBJ1-2; D might be TRBD1 (6 bases). The germline V and J ends were trimmed by 4 bases and 6 bases, with 16 bases remaining between them. CDR1 is SGHNT, CDR2 YYREEE, per germline (reference sequence). The CDR3 loop spans 14 amino acids. Incomplete CDR3 DNA: TGTGCCAGCAGCACTCGGGGGGGGGCGGATGGC. Amino acid sequence: CASSTRGGADG. The whole CDR3 region reads CASSTRGGADGYTF.

As concerns this clone: With the read ending 3 residues before the CDR3 end, the germline J gene is used to fill in that end. The J gene is TRBJ2-1, the V gene TRBV7-8; D might be TRBD2 (5 bases). Deletions cut 5 bases from V and 0 bases from J, with 14 bases between. Germline loops: CDR1 SGHVS, CDR2 FQNEAQ. This CDR3 has 16 amino acids. Here the CDR3 reads CASSPGLSYSYNEQFF. CDR3 DNA, as far as it was read: TGTGCCAGCAGCCCAGGACTGTCGTACTCCTACAATGAG.